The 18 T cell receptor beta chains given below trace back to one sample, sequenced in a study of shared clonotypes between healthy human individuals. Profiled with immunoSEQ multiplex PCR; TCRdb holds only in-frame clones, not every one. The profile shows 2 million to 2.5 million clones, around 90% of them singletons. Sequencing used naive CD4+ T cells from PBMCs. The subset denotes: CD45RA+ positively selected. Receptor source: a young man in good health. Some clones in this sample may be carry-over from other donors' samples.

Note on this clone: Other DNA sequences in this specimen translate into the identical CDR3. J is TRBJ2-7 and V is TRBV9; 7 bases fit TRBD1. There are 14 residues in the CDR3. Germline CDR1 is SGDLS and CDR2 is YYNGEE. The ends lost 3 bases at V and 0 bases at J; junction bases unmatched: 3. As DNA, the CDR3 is TGTGCCAGCAGCGGGACAGGAGGCTCCTACGAGCAGTACTTC. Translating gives CASSGTGGSYEQYF.

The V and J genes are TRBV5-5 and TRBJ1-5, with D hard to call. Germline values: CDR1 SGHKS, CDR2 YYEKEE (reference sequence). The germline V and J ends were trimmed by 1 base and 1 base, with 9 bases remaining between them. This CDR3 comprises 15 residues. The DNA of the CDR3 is TGTGCCAGCAGCTTGAAGGGAATAAGCAATCAGCCCCAGCATTTT. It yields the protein CASSLKGISNQPQHF.

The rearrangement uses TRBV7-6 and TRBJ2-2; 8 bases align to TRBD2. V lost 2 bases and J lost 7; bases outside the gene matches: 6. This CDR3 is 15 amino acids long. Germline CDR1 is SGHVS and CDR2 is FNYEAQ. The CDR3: CASSLTGGPGGELFF. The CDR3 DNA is TGTGCCAGCAGCTTAACGGGAGGGCCCGGCGGGGAGCTGTTTTTT. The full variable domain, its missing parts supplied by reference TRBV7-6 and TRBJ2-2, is GAGVSQSPRYKVTKRGQDVALRCDPISGHVSLYWYRQALGQGPEFLTYFNYEAQQDKSGLPNDRFSAERPEGSISTLTIQRTEQRDSAMYRCASSLTGGPGGELFFGEGSRLTVL.

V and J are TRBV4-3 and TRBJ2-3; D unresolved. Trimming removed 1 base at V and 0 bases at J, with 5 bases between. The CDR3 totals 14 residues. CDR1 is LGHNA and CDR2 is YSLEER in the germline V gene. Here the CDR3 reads CASSQAGSTDTQYF. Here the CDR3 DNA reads TGCGCCAGCAGCCAAGCCGGCAGCACAGATACGCAGTATTTT.

CDR3 in DNA: TGTGCCAGCGCCAGGGAGGACAGGTTGATAAACGGGGAGTATTTT. Its translation: CASAREDRLINGEYF. J is TRBJ2-3 and V is TRBV2; a weak D match, TRBD1 (7 bases). Germline values: CDR1 SNHLY, CDR2 FYNNEI. Trimming took 8 bases from V and 13 from J, leaving 28 bases between them. This CDR3 comprises 15 residues.

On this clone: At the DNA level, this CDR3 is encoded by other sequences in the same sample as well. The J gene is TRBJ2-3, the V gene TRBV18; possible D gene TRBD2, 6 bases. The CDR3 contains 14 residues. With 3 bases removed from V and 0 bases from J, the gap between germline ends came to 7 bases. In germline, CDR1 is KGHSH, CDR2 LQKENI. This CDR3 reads CASSPSGSTDTQYF. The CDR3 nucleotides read TGTGCCAGCTCACCGAGCGGGAGCACAGATACGCAGTATTTT.

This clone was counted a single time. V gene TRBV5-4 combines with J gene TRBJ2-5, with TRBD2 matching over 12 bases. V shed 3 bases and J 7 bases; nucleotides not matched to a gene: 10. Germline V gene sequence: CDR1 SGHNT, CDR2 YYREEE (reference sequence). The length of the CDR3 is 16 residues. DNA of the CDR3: TGTGCCAGCAGCTCCCTGACTAGCGGGAGAAACGGGACCCAGTACTTC. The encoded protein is CASSSLTSGRNGTQYF.

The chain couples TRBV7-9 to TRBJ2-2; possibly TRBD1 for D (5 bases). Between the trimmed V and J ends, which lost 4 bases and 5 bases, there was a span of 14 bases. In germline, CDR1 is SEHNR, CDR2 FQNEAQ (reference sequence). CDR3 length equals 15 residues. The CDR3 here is CASSWATKGTGELFF. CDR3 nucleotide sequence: TGTGCCAGCAGCTGGGCGACCAAGGGGACCGGGGAGCTGTTTTTT.

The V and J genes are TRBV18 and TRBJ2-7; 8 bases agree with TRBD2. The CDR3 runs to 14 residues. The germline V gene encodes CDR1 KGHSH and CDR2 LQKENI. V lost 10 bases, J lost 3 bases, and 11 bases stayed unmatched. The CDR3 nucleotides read TGTGCCAACAACCTCCGGGGGGGATGCTACGAGCAGTACTTC. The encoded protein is CANNLRGGCYEQYF.

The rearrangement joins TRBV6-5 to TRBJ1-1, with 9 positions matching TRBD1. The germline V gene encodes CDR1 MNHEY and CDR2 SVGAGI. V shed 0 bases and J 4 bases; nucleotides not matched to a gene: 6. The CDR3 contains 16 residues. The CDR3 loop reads CASSYSQDRGITEAFF. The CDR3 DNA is TGTGCCAGCAGTTACTCCCAGGACAGGGGAATCACTGAAGCTTTCTTT.

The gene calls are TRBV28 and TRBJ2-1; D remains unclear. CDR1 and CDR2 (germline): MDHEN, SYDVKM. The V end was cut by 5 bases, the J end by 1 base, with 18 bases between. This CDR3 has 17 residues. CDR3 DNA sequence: TGTGCCAGCAGTCTACGCAACCCGGGTCTATCCTACAATGAGCAGTTCTTC. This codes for CASSLRNPGLSYNEQFF.

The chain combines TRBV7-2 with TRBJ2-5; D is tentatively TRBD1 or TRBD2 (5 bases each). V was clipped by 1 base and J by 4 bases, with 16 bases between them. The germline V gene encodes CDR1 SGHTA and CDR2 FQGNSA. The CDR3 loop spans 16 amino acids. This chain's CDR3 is CASSLGGDPARETQYF. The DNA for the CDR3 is TGTGCCAGCAGCTTAGGTGGGGACCCCGCAAGAGAGACCCAGTACTTC.

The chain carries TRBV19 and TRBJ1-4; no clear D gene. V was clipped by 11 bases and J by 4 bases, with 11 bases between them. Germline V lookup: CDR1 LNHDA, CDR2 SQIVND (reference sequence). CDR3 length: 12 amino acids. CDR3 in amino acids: CASSKVNEKLFF. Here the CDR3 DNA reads TGTGCCTCTTCGAAGGTTAATGAAAAACTGTTTTTT.

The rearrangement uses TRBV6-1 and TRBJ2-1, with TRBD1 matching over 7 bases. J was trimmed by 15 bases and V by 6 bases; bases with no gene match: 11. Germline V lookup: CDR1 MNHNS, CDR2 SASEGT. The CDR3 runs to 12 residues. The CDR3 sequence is CASRASTGFLFF. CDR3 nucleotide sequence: TGTGCCAGCAGGGCCTCGACAGGGTTTCTGTTCTTC.

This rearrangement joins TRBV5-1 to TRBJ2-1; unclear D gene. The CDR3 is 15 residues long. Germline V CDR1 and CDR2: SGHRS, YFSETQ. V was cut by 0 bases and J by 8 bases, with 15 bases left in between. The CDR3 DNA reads TGCGCCAGCAGCTTGGCCGAGATAGCTCTCTATGAGCAGTTCTTC. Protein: CASSLAEIALYEQFF. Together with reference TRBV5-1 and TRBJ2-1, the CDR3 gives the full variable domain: KAGVTQTPRYLIKTRGQQVTLSCSPISGHRSVSWYQQTPGQGLQFLFEYFSETQRNKGNFPGRFSGRQFSNSRSEMNVSTLELGDSALYLCASSLAEIALYEQFFGPGTRLTVL.

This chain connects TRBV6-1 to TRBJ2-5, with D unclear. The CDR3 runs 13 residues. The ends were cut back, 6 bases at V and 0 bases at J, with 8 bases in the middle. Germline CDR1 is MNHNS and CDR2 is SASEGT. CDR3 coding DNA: TGTGCCAGCAGCCAGGCGCACCAAGAGACCCAGTACTTC. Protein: CASSQAHQETQYF.

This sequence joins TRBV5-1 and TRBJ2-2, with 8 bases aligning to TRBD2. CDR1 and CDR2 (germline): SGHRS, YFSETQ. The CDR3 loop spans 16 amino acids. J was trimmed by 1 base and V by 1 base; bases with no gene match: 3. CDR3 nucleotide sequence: TGCGCCAGCAGCTTGTTTAGCGGGGAGAACACCGGGGAGCTGTTTTTT. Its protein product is CASSLFSGENTGELFF.

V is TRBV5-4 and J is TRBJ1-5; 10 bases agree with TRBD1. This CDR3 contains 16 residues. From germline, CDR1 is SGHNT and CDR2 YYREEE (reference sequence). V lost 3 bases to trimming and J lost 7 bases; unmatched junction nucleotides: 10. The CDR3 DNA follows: TGTGCCAGCAGCTCCGGGACAGGGGCATTTTGGCAGCCCCAGCATTTT. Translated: CASSSGTGAFWQPQHF.